The subject of this entry is one T cell receptor (beta chain). Its antigen is still unknown. The PCR employed 60 Vbeta primers together with 13 Jbeta primers. The repertoire was sequenced with immunoSEQ multiplex PCR; TCRdb's copy has only in-frame clones and lacks some. The sample data list some 130,000 clones. This entry is derived from a study of cytomegalovirus exposure and HLA in healthy donors. Overall study context: Early released data comprised 80 million to 90 million unique TCRs from HLA-typed donors. General study points: Accurate predictions that matched the HLA-A and HLA-B alleles of most subjects were reportedly made from TCR beta sequences. In a later analysis, DRB1 alleles had the most associated TCRs; HLA-C alleles the fewest.

These donors counted as nominally healthy when sampled, but unrecorded immune exposures were likely. Germline V gene sequence: CDR1 LGHNA, CDR2 YSLEER. CDR3 length equals 13 residues. Trimming removed 0 bases at V and 11 bases at J, with 8 bases between. The TCR originated in a man between 18 and 29 years old in good health and CMV-seronegative. The sample taken for sequencing was PBMCs. The chain employs TRBV4-3 and TRBJ1-6; no reliable D call. The CDR3 loop is CASSQDVTAPLHF. In DNA form, the CDR3 reads TGCGCCAGCAGCCAAGACGTAACTGCACCCCTCCACTTT.